One and the same sample provided the 22 T cell receptor beta chains below, sequenced in a study of a mutant IDH1 vaccine in newly diagnosed glioma. Time point: week 5, during vaccination. Each vaccine dose was 300 ug of mutant IDH1 20-mer peptide, with topical imiquimod. TCRdb's copy holds only in-frame clones and misses some; the assay was immunoSEQ multiplex PCR. The profile covers under 70,000 clones, with around 80% appearing a single time and less than 8% taken by the ten largest. Their antigens remain unidentified. The sequencing used PBMCs, collected from a glioma patient whose treatment included an IDH1 peptide vaccine. All receptors come from a woman in her fifties or sixties with glioma.

This chain uses TRBV7-2 with TRBJ2-7, with D unclear. The CDR3 is made up of 13 amino acids. Germline V gene data show CDR1 as SGHTA and CDR2 as FQGNSA. Trimming removed 1 base from V and 5 bases from J, with 9 bases in between. The CDR3 nucleotides are TGTGCCAGCAGCTTAGTCCTCCGGGACGAGCAGTACTTC. Translation gives CASSLVLRDEQYF.

The V call is TRBV7-6, the J call TRBJ1-3; D is uncertain. Trimming removed 4 bases from V and 0 bases from J, with 7 bases in between. Germline-derived CDR1 and CDR2 are SGHVS and FNYEAQ. The CDR3 loop spans 14 amino acids. The CDR3 nucleotides read TGTGCCAGCAGCTCCACAGCCTCTGGAAACACCATATATTTT. Protein sequence: CASSSTASGNTIYF.

The V call is TRBV12-5, the J call TRBJ1-2; 11 positions agree with TRBD1. Germline values: CDR1 LGHNT, CDR2 FRNRAP. Trimming at V came to 5 bases and at J to 4 bases, leaving 6 bases not matched to a gene. The CDR3 loop spans 15 amino acids. The CDR3 sequence: CASGGGQGVSYGYTF. The CDR3 nucleotides read TGTGCTAGTGGTGGGGGACAGGGGGTTAGCTATGGCTACACCTTC.

This clone was detected only once. The chain links TRBV11-2 to TRBJ2-2, with 8 bases identical to TRBD1. V shed 5 bases, J shed 5 bases, and the junction held 13 bases outside the gene matches. This CDR3 spans 17 amino acids. CDR1 and CDR2 (germline): SGHAT, FQNNGV. CDR3 bases: TGTGCCAGCAGCCCTTCCCGGACAGGGAAGATGACCGGGGAGCTGTTTTTT. This codes for CASSPSRTGKMTGELFF.

The J gene is TRBJ1-2, the V gene TRBV4-3; D is ambiguous. With 0 bases removed from V and 4 bases from J, the gap between germline ends came to 9 bases. This CDR3 comprises 14 residues. Germline V gives CDR1 LGHNA, CDR2 YSLEER. In DNA, the CDR3 is TGCGCCAGCAGCCAAGATCTAGGGTCCTATGGCTACACCTTC. This gives the protein CASSQDLGSYGYTF.

The chain links TRBV13 to TRBJ2-7; tentatively, D is TRBD1 or TRBD2 (5 bases each). Trimming took off 2 bases at V and 0 bases at J, with 8 bases between the two ends. The V gene's germline CDR1 is PRHDT and CDR2 FYEKMQ (reference sequence). This CDR3 has 14 residues. The CDR3 coding sequence is TGTGCCAGCAGCTTAAAGGGGACCTCCTACGAGCAGTACTTC. This translates into CASSLKGTSYEQYF.

This clone has just one count. V usage is TRBV6-5 and J usage is TRBJ2-7; TRBD2 aligns across 11 bases. Germline CDR1 and CDR2: MNHEY and SVGAGI. V lost 5 bases to trimming and J lost 5 bases; unmatched junction nucleotides: 8. The CDR3 is made up of 15 amino acids. The CDR3 DNA reads TGTGCCAGCAGTAAAAGACTAGCGGGGAGGGACGAGCAGTACTTC. It codes for CASSKRLAGRDEQYF.

The chain links TRBV4-2 to TRBJ2-3; 7 positions match TRBD2. From germline, CDR1 is LGHNA and CDR2 YNFKEQ. Trimming took 3 bases from V and 6 from J; bases not matched to a gene: 6. The CDR3 is 14 amino acids. For the CDR3, the DNA is TGTGCCAGCAGCCAGGGGGGGGTGGCCGATACGCAGTATTTT. Translated: CASSQGGVADTQYF.

This chain joins TRBV4-2 and TRBJ2-5, with 7 nucleotides matching TRBD1. Germline V gives CDR1 LGHNA, CDR2 YNFKEQ. The CDR3 has 14 amino acids. The J segment lost 5 bases and the V segment lost 3 bases, leaving 6 bases of the junction unmatched. CDR3 sequence reads: CASSQGDREETQYF. The CDR3 region has the DNA TGTGCCAGCAGCCAGGGGGACAGAGAGGAGACCCAGTACTTC.

The gene calls are TRBV10-2 and TRBJ2-2; D possibly uses TRBD1 or TRBD2 (5 bases each). V shed 5 bases and J shed 7 bases, with 17 bases lying between them. The germline V gene has CDR1 WSHSY and CDR2 SAAADI. The CDR3 length is 15 residues. The CDR3 DNA follows: TGCGCCAGCAGTTCCTCCCCGGGGCTGGGCGGGGAGCTGTTTTTT. Its protein product is CASSSSPGLGGELFF.

In its sample, this clone was seen a few times. The chain has TRBV27 and TRBJ1-5; no definite D call. Deletions cut 6 bases from V and 6 bases from J, with 12 bases between. Per the germline V gene, CDR1 is MNHEY and CDR2 is SMNVEV (reference sequence). This CDR3 contains 13 residues. In DNA, the CDR3 is TGTGCCAGCAGAACGGATGGCGGTCAGCCCCAGCATTTT. Its protein is CASRTDGGQPQHF.

This clone is a singleton in its sample. The V and J genes are TRBV28 and TRBJ2-7; D possibly uses TRBD1 or TRBD2 (6 bases each). Trimming stripped 5 bases from V and 5 bases from J, with 19 bases between. CDR3 length equals 15 residues. The germline gives CDR1 MDHEN, CDR2 SYDVKM. This CDR3 reads CASSPSDSWGDEQYF. The CDR3 coding sequence is TGTGCCAGCAGTCCCTCGGACAGTTGGGGGGACGAGCAGTACTTC.

The chain joins TRBV6-5 to TRBJ1-5; D unresolved. The CDR3 totals 13 residues. Trimming cost V 0 bases and J 0 bases, with 0 bases left between them. Germline V gene lookup returns CDR1 MNHEY and CDR2 SVGAGI. The CDR3 protein is CASSYSSNQPQHF. The CDR3 nucleotides are TGTGCCAGCAGTTACTCTAGCAATCAGCCCCAGCATTTT.

The rearrangement links TRBV9 to TRBJ2-5, with no clear D. V lost 0 bases and J 4 bases, leaving 16 bases between the germline ends. Germline V gene data show CDR1 as SGDLS and CDR2 as YYNGEE. The length of the CDR3 is 16 residues. CDR3 protein: CASSVAQEHYLETQYF. In nucleotides, the CDR3 is TGTGCCAGCAGCGTAGCTCAGGAGCACTACCTAGAGACCCAGTACTTC.

The chain has TRBV7-2 and TRBJ1-6; TRBD1 might be the D (6 bases). The CDR3 runs to 14 residues. Germline-derived CDR1 and CDR2 are SGHTA and FQGNSA. V lost 5 bases and J lost 9, with 14 bases in between. The CDR3 DNA reads TGTGCCAGCAGCCCGCAAACAGGGTTTTCACCCCTCCACTTT. It is translated as CASSPQTGFSPLHF.

The rearrangement joins TRBV28 to TRBJ1-1; D call uncertain. CDR1 and CDR2 (germline): MDHEN, SYDVKM. This CDR3 contains 12 residues. V was trimmed by 1 base and J by 5 bases, leaving 5 bases between them. CDR3 region: CASSLSLTEAFF. The DNA of the CDR3 is TGTGCCAGCAGTTTATCGTTGACTGAAGCTTTCTTT. The full variable domain, with the rest looked up from reference TRBV28 and TRBJ1-1, is DVKVTQSSRYLVKRTGEKVFLECVQDMDHENMFWYRQDPGLGLRLIYFSYDVKMKEKGDIPEGYSVSREKKERFSLILESASTNQTSMYLCASSLSLTEAFFGQGTRLTVV.

The gene calls are TRBV4-3 and TRBJ1-1; TRBD1 aligns across 11 bases. The CDR3 loop spans 18 amino acids. Germline V gene data show CDR1 as LGHNA and CDR2 as YSLEER. Trimming removed 3 bases from V and 4 bases from J; junction bases left unmatched: 13. The CDR3 is CASSHPAGQGARGTEAFF. The CDR3, as DNA: TGCGCCAGCAGCCATCCCGCCGGACAGGGGGCTCGGGGCACTGAAGCTTTCTTT.

The chain uses TRBV5-4 and TRBJ1-1; a weak D match, TRBD1 (5 bases). The CDR3 has 15 residues. V was cut by 4 bases and J by 0 bases, with 13 bases left in between. Germline V CDR1 and CDR2: SGHNT, YYREEE (reference sequence). DNA for the CDR3: TGTGCCAGCAGCCCCTCACCAGGGATGAACACTGAAGCTTTCTTT. It is translated as CASSPSPGMNTEAFF.

DNA of the CDR3: TGCGCCAGCAGCTTAACTAGCGGGGGGTACAATGAGCAGTTCTTC. Protein sequence: CASSLTSGGYNEQFF. The rearrangement links TRBV5-1 to TRBJ2-1, with TRBD2 identical over 12 bases. CDR3 length equals 15 residues. The V and J ends lost 2 bases and 4 bases, in that order; junction bases with no gene match: 1. Germline-derived CDR1 and CDR2 are SGHRS and YFSETQ.

The rearrangement links TRBV15 to TRBJ1-1; tentatively, D is TRBD1 (6 bases). The V and J ends lost 0 bases and 5 bases respectively, with 16 bases between them. This CDR3 is 16 amino acids long. Germline CDR1 reads LNHNV; CDR2 reads YYDKDF (reference sequence). In nucleotides, the CDR3 is TGTGCCACCAGCAGAGAACGGGGGGCGCAGGGGACTGAAGCTTTCTTT. This gives the protein CATSRERGAQGTEAFF.

V and J are TRBV5-4 and TRBJ1-1, with 7 bases fitting TRBD1. J was trimmed by 2 bases and V by 2 bases; bases with no gene match: 9. This CDR3 is 16 amino acids long. Germline CDR1 is SGHNT and CDR2 is YYREEE (reference sequence). DNA for the CDR3: TGTGCCAGCAGCTTTCCAGGGACAGTACGAAACACTGAAGCTTTCTTT. Protein product: CASSFPGTVRNTEAFF.

V and J are TRBV19 and TRBJ2-2, with D tentatively TRBD2 (6 bases). The CDR3 covers 14 residues. The V end was cut by 6 bases, the J end by 3 bases, with 11 bases between. Germline-derived CDR1 and CDR2 are LNHDA and SQIVND (reference sequence). This CDR3 is CASSQGGYTGELFF. DNA of the CDR3: TGTGCCAGTAGCCAGGGAGGTTACACCGGGGAGCTGTTTTTT.